This TCR beta chain was sequenced during a study of blood T cell repertoires in COVID-19 (dated by TCRdb to 2020 to 2022). General notes on the study: ImmuneRACE Cohort 3 recovered participants were defined by two consecutive negative NP/OP PCR tests, healthcare professional clearance, or symptom resolution. Where HLA class I and class II types were available, the types were taken from metadata supplied by the sample provider, not from assay-based typing. The repertoires were made available in a free public database intended to serve as a resource for research on the immune response to SARS-CoV-2. A de-identified subject ID, COVID-19 status, age in years and sex were almost always included in the sample metadata. The samples were drawn from the first 160 participants of the ongoing ImmuneRACE study and from some 1,300 subjects provided by 6 global collaborators. Samples from collaborators originated in the United States, Italy and Spain and spanned both the acute and convalescent phases of COVID-19. The material from the prospective study consisted of cDNA or gDNA derived from T cells, B-cell-depleted T cells, or PBMCs. The dataset comprised deeply sampled blood TCRbeta repertoires from subjects exposed to, actively infected with, or recovered from COVID-19. The paper's findings and limits, for the study overall: The quantity of clinical and demographic metadata differed by source and by participant and was supplied without curation.

There are 11 amino acids in the CDR3, from cysteine to phenylalanine inclusive. Only CDR3 DNA is held: 33 bases, read in frame from base 1. V loses 3 bases of germline sequence and J loses 11 bases, and the interval between the two ends is 10 bases. CDR1 and CDR2, per the germline V gene, are SGHTA and FQGNSA. Enrolling through a virtual design, the prospective study's participants ranged in age from roughly 18 to 89 years and lived across 24 United States geographic areas. To assign participants to cohorts, the prospective study relied on clinical history that participants themselves reported in a screening survey and a study questionnaire. Mobile phlebotomists in the prospective study collected whole blood, serum and a nasopharyngeal or oropharyngeal swab from every participant. Over an approximately two-month period, participants in the prospective study had the option of providing additional blood draws and questionnaires. Prospective study blood samples were shipped either frozen or at room temperature before DNA extraction.

TCRbeta CDR3 regions were amplified from genomic DNA using the immunoSEQ Assay, a bias-controlled multiplex PCR. Under the source paper's analysis protocol: Within the assay, amplification of reference gene primers was used to estimate how many nucleated cells each sample contained. To quantify the absolute abundance of each unique TCRbeta CDR3 rearrangement, sequence reads were collapsed and filtered. For each sample, productive Simpson clonality was calculated as the square root of Simpson's diversity index across productive rearrangements. The table was pulled from immuneACCESS by TCRdb, which kept in-frame rearrangements only. Such tables lose some clones; where checked, under half of the loss comes from unresolved V genes, and the rest has no known cause. V and J calls and clone size follow that table, whereas D and trimming were derived from the DNA. This sample holds 200,000 to 250,000 clones; 80% to 90% were observed only once. 7.2% of the sample rests with the top ten.

Of note for this clone: Its antigen specificity is not known. No base-level quality is on record; no much larger clone is a single base apart.

The chain links TRBV7-2 with TRBJ1-1, with the D gene too uncertain to name. The sequence was obtained from a man aged 25 to 40 in a cohort exposed to, infected with or recovered from COVID-19 (not recorded which). The sample comprised PBMCs or T cells enriched from blood (not recorded which). The sequenced DNA: TGTGCCAGCAGCTTTTCCTCTACCGCTTTCTTT. Its protein product is CASSFSSTAFF.